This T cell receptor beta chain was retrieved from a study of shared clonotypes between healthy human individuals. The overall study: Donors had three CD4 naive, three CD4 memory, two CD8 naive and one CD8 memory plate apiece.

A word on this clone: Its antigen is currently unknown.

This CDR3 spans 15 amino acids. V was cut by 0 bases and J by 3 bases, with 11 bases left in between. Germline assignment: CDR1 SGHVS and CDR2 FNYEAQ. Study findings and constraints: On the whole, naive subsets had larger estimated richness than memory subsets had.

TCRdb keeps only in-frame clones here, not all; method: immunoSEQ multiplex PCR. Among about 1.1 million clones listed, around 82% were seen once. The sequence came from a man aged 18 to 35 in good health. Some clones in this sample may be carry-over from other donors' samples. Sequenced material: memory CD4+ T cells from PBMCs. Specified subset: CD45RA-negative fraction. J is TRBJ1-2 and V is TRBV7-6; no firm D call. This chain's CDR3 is CASSLAATGYYGYTF. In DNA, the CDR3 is TGTGCCAGCAGCTTAGCGGCTACTGGGTACTATGGCTACACCTTC.